The 9 T cell receptor beta chains reported below all come from one sample, sequenced in a study of HIV-infected patients and healthy controls. Alpha and beta constant-region primers primed reverse transcription of 400 to 650 ng RNA. Using multiplexing indices, alpha and beta chain libraries were generated apart by chain-specific third strand synthesis. TCRdb used MiXCR to reprocess the 5' RACE reads, holding one entry per CDR3 protein. The table lists about 8,600 distinct CDR3 sequences, over 7.5% of them singletons. Antiretroviral therapy had run roughly three months, about 14 weeks, before follow-up blood collection. Whole blood was used without fractionation, so all unsorted peripheral T cells were included. The source material was blood, sampled during antiretroviral therapy. Receptor source: an adult with HIV infection.

This clonotype is medium-sized by share. The rearrangement joins TRBV5-1 to TRBJ1-1, with unresolved D. Germline assignment: CDR1 SGHRS and CDR2 YFSETQ. CDR3 size: 15 residues. V dropped 0 bases and J dropped 3 bases, with 12 bases sitting between them. The CDR3 spells CASSLVAGRDTEAFF. CDR3 in DNA: TGCGCCAGCAGCTTGGTGGCAGGAAGAGACACTGAAGCTTTCTTT. Variable domain in full (rest from reference TRBV5-1 and TRBJ1-1): KAGVTQTPRYLIKTRGQQVTLSCSPISGHRSVSWYQQTPGQGLQFLFEYFSETQRNKGNFPGRFSGRQFSNSRSEMNVSTLELGDSALYLCASSLVAGRDTEAFFGQGTRLTVV.

This clonotype was seen many times. Here the CDR3 reads CAWWTGIGQETQYF. The CDR3 nucleotides are TGTGCCTGGTGGACAGGGATTGGCCAAGAGACCCAGTACTTC. J is TRBJ2-5 and V is TRBV30, with 8 bases that match TRBD1. This CDR3 spans 14 amino acids. The V gene end was trimmed by 5 bases and the J gene end by 1 base; junction bases not matched to a gene: 6. The germline V gene encodes CDR1 GTSNPN and CDR2 SVGIG (reference sequence).

This clonotype was recorded a few times. The chain has TRBV12-5 and TRBJ2-7; a weak D match, TRBD2 (6 bases). Germline lookup yields CDR1 LGHNT and CDR2 FRNRAP. V shed 7 bases and J shed 10 bases, with 20 bases lying between them. The CDR3 extends over 13 amino acids. The CDR3 DNA reads TGTGCTAGTGCGGTCGGGCAGGGAGGTGGTCAGTACTTC. Translating gives CASAVGQGGGQYF.

This clonotype is labeled as medium-sized. The gene calls are TRBV20-1 and TRBJ2-5; no firm D call. Trimming left V 1 base short and J 5 bases short, with 8 bases between. The CDR3 has 12 residues. In germline, CDR1 is DFQATT, CDR2 SNEGSKA (reference sequence). CDR3 DNA sequence: TGCAGTGCTAGAGCCGATAAGGAGACCCAGTACTTC. Encoded protein: CSARADKETQYF.

In its sample, this clonotype was seen many times. The rearrangement links TRBV4-1 to TRBJ2-7; the D call may be TRBD1 or TRBD2 (5 bases each). The CDR3 length is 15 residues. Germline-derived CDR1 and CDR2 are MGHRA and YSYEKL. The ends were cut back, 5 bases at V and 0 bases at J, with 14 bases in the middle. CDR3 nucleotides: TGCGCCAGCAGCTCTTCGCCAGGGAGCTCCTACGAGCAGTACTTC. Its translation is CASSSSPGSSYEQYF.

At least ten counts were recorded for this clonotype. The rearrangement joins TRBV5-1 to TRBJ1-3; 8 bases fit TRBD1. Germline V lookup: CDR1 SGHRS, CDR2 YFSETQ. V trimming: 0 bases; J trimming: 4 bases; junction bases outside the gene matches: 3. This CDR3 has 15 residues. CDR3 amino acids: CASSLGTGYGNTIYF. In DNA form, the CDR3 reads TGCGCCAGCAGCTTGGGGACAGGGTACGGAAACACCATATATTTT.

Written as DNA, the CDR3 is TGTGCCAGCAGTTCCGACGTCACAGATACGCAGTATTTT. It translates to CASSSDVTDTQYF. The chain carries TRBV6-2 or TRBV6-3 and TRBJ2-3, with D unclear. Germline CDR1 MNHEY, CDR2 SVGEGT. Trimming took off 4 bases at V and 2 bases at J, with 7 bases between the two ends. CDR3 length equals 13 residues.

This clonotype was counted ten times or more. The V gene is TRBV13, the J gene TRBJ1-5, with D unresolved. Germline V gene lookup returns CDR1 PRHDT and CDR2 FYEKMQ (reference sequence). CDR3 length: 13 amino acids. V lost 5 bases and J 7 bases, leaving 12 bases between the germline ends. CDR3 region: CASSQQLGQPQHF. In nucleotides, the CDR3 is TGTGCCAGCAGCCAACAGTTGGGCCAGCCCCAGCATTTT.

This clonotype was counted ten times or more. This chain links TRBV28 with TRBJ2-5; TRBD2 matches at 10 bases. Germline values: CDR1 MDHEN, CDR2 SYDVKM. Trimming removed 3 bases from V and 5 bases from J; junction bases left unmatched: 6. This CDR3 spans 15 amino acids. The CDR3 DNA is TGTGCCAGCAGTTTTGAGCGGGAGGGCCGGGAGACCCAGTACTTC. Translation gives CASSFEREGRETQYF.